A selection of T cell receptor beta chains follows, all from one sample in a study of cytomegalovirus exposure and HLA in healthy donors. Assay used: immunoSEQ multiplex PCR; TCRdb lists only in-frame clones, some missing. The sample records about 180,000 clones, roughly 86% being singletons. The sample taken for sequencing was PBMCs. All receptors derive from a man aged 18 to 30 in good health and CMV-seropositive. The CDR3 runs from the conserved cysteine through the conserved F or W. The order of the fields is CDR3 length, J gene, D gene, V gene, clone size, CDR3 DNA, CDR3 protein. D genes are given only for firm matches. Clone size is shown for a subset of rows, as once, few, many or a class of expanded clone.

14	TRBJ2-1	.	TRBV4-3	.	TGCGCCAGCAGCCAGGTCGGACTCTACAATGAGCAGTTCTTC	CASSQVGLYNEQFF
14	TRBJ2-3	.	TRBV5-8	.	TGTGCCAGCAGCCCACCCTTCGCCCCGAGGCCGCAGTATTTT	CASSPPFAPRPQYF
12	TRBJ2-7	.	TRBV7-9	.	TGTGCCAGCAGCTTAGGAGGTGGCGGGCAGTACTTC	CASSLGGGGQYF
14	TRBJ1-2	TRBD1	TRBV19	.	TGTGCCAGTAGTACCCGGGACAGGGGGCCTCGCTACACCTTC	CASSTRDRGPRYTF
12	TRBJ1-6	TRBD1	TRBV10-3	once	TGCTTGACAGGGACCTATAATTCACCCCTCCACTTT	CLTGTYNSPLHF
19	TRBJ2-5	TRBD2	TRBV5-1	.	TGCGCCAGCAGCCCAGTCCCGGGACTAGCGGGGGCCACGCAAGAGACCCAGTACTTC	CASSPVPGLAGATQETQYF
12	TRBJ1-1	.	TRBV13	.	TGTGCCAGCAGCCGACAAGACACTGAAGCTTTCTTT	CASSRQDTEAFF
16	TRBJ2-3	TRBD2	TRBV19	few	TGTGCCAGTGCCTCAATACTAGCGGGGTACACAGATACGCAGTATTTT	CASASILAGYTDTQYF
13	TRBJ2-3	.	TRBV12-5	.	TGTGCTAGTGGATTCCCAGGAGGCGATACGCAGTATTTT	CASGFPGGDTQYF
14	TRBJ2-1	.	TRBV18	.	TGTGCCAGCTCACCCCCGGAGGGCCACAATGAGCAGTTCTTC	CASSPPEGHNEQFF
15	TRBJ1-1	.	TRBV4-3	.	TGCGCCAGCAGCCTAAATGGGCAGGGCGCCACTGAAGCTTTCTTT	CASSLNGQGATEAFF
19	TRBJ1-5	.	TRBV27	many	TGTGCCAGCAGTACCTCCTCCGAGGCAGGGGTCTATAGCAATCAGCCCCAGCATTTT	CASSTSSEAGVYSNQPQHF
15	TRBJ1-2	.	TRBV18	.	TGTGCCAGCTCACCAGGAGTAGGAATTAACTATGGCTACACCTTC	CASSPGVGINYGYTF
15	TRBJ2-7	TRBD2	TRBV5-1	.	TGCGCCAGCAGCTTGGCCGGACTAGCACCCCACGAGCAGTACTTC	CASSLAGLAPHEQYF
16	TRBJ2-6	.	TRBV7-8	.	TGTGCCAGCAGCCAGGCAGGTGCCTCTGGGGCCAACGTCCTGACTTTC	CASSQAGASGANVLTF
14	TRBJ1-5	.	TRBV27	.	TGTGCCAGCAGTTTAATGGCAGGGGATCAGCCCCAGCATTTT	CASSLMAGDQPQHF
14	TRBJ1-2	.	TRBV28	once	TGTGCCAGCAGCCGCCCGGACAGAGTTTATGGCTACACCTTC	CASSRPDRVYGYTF
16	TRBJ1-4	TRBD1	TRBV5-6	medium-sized	TGTGCCAGCAGCTTCAAGGGGGCGGTTGCTAATGAAAAACTGTTTTTT	CASSFKGAVANEKLFF
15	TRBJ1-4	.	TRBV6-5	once	TGTGCCAGCAGTGGAACGGTACAGGGTTTTGAAAAACTGTTTTTT	CASSGTVQGFEKLFF
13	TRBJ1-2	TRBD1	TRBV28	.	TGTGCCAGCAGTTCGACAGGGTTCTATGGCTACACCTTC	CASSSTGFYGYTF
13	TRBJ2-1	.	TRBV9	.	TGTGCCAGCAGCGTAGAGGGGCGGAGTGAGCAGTTCTTC	CASSVEGRSEQFF
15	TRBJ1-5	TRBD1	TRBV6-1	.	TGTGCCAGCAGACAGGGGGCCGCGGGCAATCAGCCCCAGCATTTT	CASRQGAAGNQPQHF
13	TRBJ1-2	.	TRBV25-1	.	TGTGCCAGCAGTGTCACAATTAACTATGGCTACACCTTC	CASSVTINYGYTF
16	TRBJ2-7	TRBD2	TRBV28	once	TGTGCCAGCAGTTTAACTACCGGGACTAGCGGGGGGGGGCAGTACTTC	CASSLTTGTSGGGQYF
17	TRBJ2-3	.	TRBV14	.	TGTGCCAGCAGCCAAGGAGTACCCCGTTTTCGTACAGATACGCAGTATTTT	CASSQGVPRFRTDTQYF
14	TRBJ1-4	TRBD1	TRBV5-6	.	TGTGCCAGCAGCTTGGGGACAGGTGAAGAAAAACTGTTTTTT	CASSLGTGEEKLFF
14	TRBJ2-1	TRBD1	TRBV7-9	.	TGTGCCAGCATCACCCCGGGACAGGGCAATGAGCAGTTCTTC	CASITPGQGNEQFF
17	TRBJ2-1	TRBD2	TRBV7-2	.	TGTGCCAGCAGCTCCGGGGAGGGACTCAGCTCCTACAATGAGCAGTTCTTC	CASSSGEGLSSYNEQFF
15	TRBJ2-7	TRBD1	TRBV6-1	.	TGTGCCAGCAGGAACAGGGGCATGGCCTCCTACGAGCAGTACTTC	CASRNRGMASYEQYF
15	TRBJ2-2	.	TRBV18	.	TGTGCCAGCTCACCGCGGCTAGTAATCACCGGGGAGCTGTTTTTT	CASSPRLVITGELFF
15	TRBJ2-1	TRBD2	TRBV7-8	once	TGTGCCAGCAGCCTGCCTCTAGCGGGGGCCAATGAGCAGTTCTTC	CASSLPLAGANEQFF
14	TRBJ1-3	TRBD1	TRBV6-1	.	TGTGCCAGCAGAGGGACAGACTCTGGAAACACCATATATTTT	CASRGTDSGNTIYF
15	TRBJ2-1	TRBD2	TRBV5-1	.	TGCGCCAGCAGCCTCAGCGGGGGGGCCAGGAATGAGCAGTTCTTC	CASSLSGGARNEQFF
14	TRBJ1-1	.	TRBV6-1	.	TGTGCCAGCAGTGAATGGAGAGCGGGCACTGAAGCTTTCTTT	CASSEWRAGTEAFF
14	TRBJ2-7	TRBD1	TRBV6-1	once	TGTGCCGGTTCCAGGGGGCTGAGCTCCTACGAGCAGTACTTC	CAGSRGLSSYEQYF
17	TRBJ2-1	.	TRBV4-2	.	TGTGCCAGCAGCCAAGAAAAGATAAGCGGCTCCAACAATGAGCAGTTCTTC	CASSQEKISGSNNEQFF
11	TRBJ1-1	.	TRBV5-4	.	TGTGCCAGCCTAGGCGACACTGAAGCTTTCTTT	CASLGDTEAFF
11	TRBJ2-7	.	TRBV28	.	TGTGCCAGCTCTAACGGAGACGAGCAGTACTTC	CASSNGDEQYF
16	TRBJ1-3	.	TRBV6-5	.	TGTGCCAGCAGTTACGGGCGAGAACACTCTGGAAACACCATATATTTT	CASSYGREHSGNTIYF
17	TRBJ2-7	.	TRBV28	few	TGTGCCAGCACCCCCCATGCCCGTCGGGGGTTCTCCTACGAGCAGTACTTC	CASTPHARRGFSYEQYF
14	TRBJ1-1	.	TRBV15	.	TGTGCCACCAGCAGAGGTTCGGGGTTGGTTGAAGCTTTCTTT	CATSRGSGLVEAFF
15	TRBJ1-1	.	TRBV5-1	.	TGCGCCAGCAGCTTCGATGGACTACTGAACACTGAAGCTTTCTTT	CASSFDGLLNTEAFF
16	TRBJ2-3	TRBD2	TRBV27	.	TGTGCCAGCAGTGTCGGGACTAGCGCTAGCACAGATACGCAGTATTTT	CASSVGTSASTDTQYF
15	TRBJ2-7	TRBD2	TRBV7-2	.	TGTGCCAGCAGCTTTTTAGCGGGGGGGCTATACGAGCAGTACTTC	CASSFLAGGLYEQYF
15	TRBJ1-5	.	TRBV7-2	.	TGTGCCAGCAGCTCGGACTCAATGGGCAATCAGCCCCAGCATTTT	CASSSDSMGNQPQHF
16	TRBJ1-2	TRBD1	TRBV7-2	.	TGTGCCAGCAGCTTAGGGGGGGTGGGACAGGGAAGCGGCTACACCTTC	CASSLGGVGQGSGYTF
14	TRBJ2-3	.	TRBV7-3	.	TGTGCCAGCAGCTCAAGCGTCGGCACAGATACGCAGTATTTT	CASSSSVGTDTQYF
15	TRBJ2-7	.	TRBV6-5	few	TGTGCCAGCAGTTACAGTCAGGCCAGCCCCTACGAGCAGTACTTC	CASSYSQASPYEQYF
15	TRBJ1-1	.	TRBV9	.	TGTGCCAGCAGCTCTCCGGGACACATGAACACTGAAGCTTTCTTT	CASSSPGHMNTEAFF
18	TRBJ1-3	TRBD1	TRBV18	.	TGTGCCAGCTCACCACCGCGGGACAGGGTTTATCCAAAAGACACCATATATTTT	CASSPPRDRVYPKDTIYF
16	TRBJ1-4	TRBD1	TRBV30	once	TGTGCCTGGAGTCTCACCGGGACAGGGGCCAGTGAAAAACTGTTTTTT	CAWSLTGTGASEKLFF
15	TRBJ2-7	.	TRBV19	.	TGTGCCAGTAGTATAAACAGCGGAAGCTCCTACGAGCAGTACTTC	CASSINSGSSYEQYF
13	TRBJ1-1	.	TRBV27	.	TGTGCCAGCAGTGCCTCAGGGAACACTGAAGCTTTCTTT	CASSASGNTEAFF
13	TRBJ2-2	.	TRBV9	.	TGTGCCAGCAGCGTAGAGGGGGCCGGGGAGCTGTTTTTT	CASSVEGAGELFF
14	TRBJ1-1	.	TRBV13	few	TGTGCCAGCAGCCTTTATCGGACCACCGAGGGAGCTTTCTTT	CASSLYRTTEGAFF
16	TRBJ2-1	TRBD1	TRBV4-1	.	TGCGCCAGCAGCCCCGCCCAGGGGGCGACAACGGCGGGCCAGTTCTTC	CASSPAQGATTAGQFF
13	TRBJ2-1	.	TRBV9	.	TGTGCCAGCAGCGTTCCGGGAAGGAATGAGCAGTTCTTC	CASSVPGRNEQFF
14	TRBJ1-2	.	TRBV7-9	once	TGTGCCAGCAGCCCCCCCACGGGGGACTATGGCTACACCTTC	CASSPPTGDYGYTF
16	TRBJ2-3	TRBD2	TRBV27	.	TGTGCCAGCAGTTTCGGGACTAGCGGGATAACAGATACGCAGTATTTT	CASSFGTSGITDTQYF